The 10 T cell receptor beta chains listed next were all sequenced from one sample in a study of blood T cell repertoires in COVID-19 (dated by TCRdb to 2018 to 2020). The library was prepared using the immunoSEQ multiplex PCR assay. As stored in TCRdb, this immuneACCESS dataset retains in-frame rearrangements with V and J assigned. A fraction of the clones does not appear; measured against another copy, unresolved V genes explain less than half of the discrepancy, and the remainder lacks a known reason. The sample table holds over 65,000 clones, of which 80% to 95% were seen once. Less than 0.85% of the sample is in the top ten clones. Specimen: peripheral blood. Source of these receptors: a woman older than 75 with acute or convalescent COVID-19.

The chain links TRBV5-1 to TRBJ2-7, with 7 positions matching TRBD1. J lost 3 bases, V lost 4 bases, and 13 bases had no gene match. The V gene's germline CDR1 is SGHRS and CDR2 YFSETQ. CDR3 size: 16 residues. CDR3 sequence reads: CASSPTPTGSHYEQYF. CDR3 DNA: TGCGCCAGCAGCCCTACACCGACAGGGTCCCACTACGAGCAGTACTTC.

The chain employs TRBV5-1 and TRBJ2-7, with 7 bases that match TRBD1. Per germline, CDR1 SGHRS and CDR2 YFSETQ. The CDR3 runs 15 residues. Trimming cost V 6 bases and J 0 bases; bases outside gene matches: 9. CDR3 bases: TGCGCCAGCACCCCACGGACAGGCCTCTCCTACGAGCAGTACTTC. It encodes CASTPRTGLSYEQYF.

This chain connects TRBV7-3 to TRBJ2-2; no clear D. Per germline, CDR1 SGHTA and CDR2 FQGTGA. Trimming stripped 5 bases from V and 6 bases from J, with 10 bases between. This CDR3 comprises 13 residues. This chain's CDR3 is CASSPESPGELFF. The CDR3 DNA follows: TGTGCCAGCAGCCCGGAGAGCCCCGGGGAGCTGTTTTTT.

CDR3 sequence reads: CASSEGTRRGNEQFF. In DNA, the CDR3 is TGCGCCAGCAGTGAGGGGACTAGGCGAGGCAATGAGCAGTTCTTC. The chain has TRBV10-2 and TRBJ2-1, with TRBD2 matching 8 bases. Germline V gene sequence: CDR1 WSHSY, CDR2 SAAADI. J lost 6 bases, V lost 2 bases, and 6 bases had no gene match. The CDR3 contains 15 residues.

This clone is a singleton in its sample. J is TRBJ2-7 and V is TRBV3-1 (or the pseudogene TRBV3-2); D might be TRBD2 (6 bases). V lost 4 bases and J lost 0, with 13 bases in between. Germline V gene sequence: CDR1 LGHDT, CDR2 YNNKEL (reference sequence). This CDR3 is 15 amino acids long. The CDR3 sequence is CASSRGVGGSYEQYF. As DNA, the CDR3 is TGTGCCAGCAGCCGGGGCGTCGGGGGCTCCTACGAGCAGTACTTC.

The genes are TRBV5-5 and TRBJ1-4; possible D gene TRBD1, 5 bases. The germline V gene has CDR1 SGHKS and CDR2 YYEKEE (reference sequence). The CDR3 is made up of 15 amino acids. Trimming cost V 0 bases and J 7 bases, with 13 bases left between them. The CDR3 loop reads CASSLEEGQSEKLFF. CDR3 nucleotide sequence: TGTGCCAGCAGCTTGGAGGAGGGGCAGAGTGAAAAACTGTTTTTT.

This clone occurred once. The chain links TRBV5-1 to TRBJ1-6, with TRBD1 as a possible D gene (6 bases). The CDR3 runs to 14 residues. From germline, CDR1 is SGHRS and CDR2 YFSETQ. Trimming cost V 1 base and J 9 bases, with 11 bases left between them. CDR3 sequence reads: CASSLSGVASPLHF. Here the CDR3 DNA reads TGCGCCAGCAGCTTGTCAGGGGTGGCTTCACCCCTCCACTTT.

The genes are TRBV5-1 and TRBJ2-7; possibly TRBD1 for D (6 bases). Germline CDR1 SGHRS, CDR2 YFSETQ. CDR3 length: 15 amino acids. Trimming left V 2 bases short and J 0 bases short, with 12 bases between. The CDR3 spells CASSLIGQPSYEQYF. In DNA form, the CDR3 reads TGCGCCAGCAGCTTAATCGGACAGCCCTCCTACGAGCAGTACTTC.

This clone was detected once. V gene TRBV6-4 combines with J gene TRBJ1-5, with D maybe TRBD1 (5 bases). Germline CDR1 MRHNA, CDR2 SNTAGT. This CDR3 is 14 amino acids long. Between the trimmed V and J ends, which lost 5 bases and 0 bases, there was a span of 8 bases. CDR3 in amino acids: CASSPQGSNQPQHF. In nucleotides, the CDR3 is TGTGCCAGCAGTCCCCAGGGTAGCAATCAGCCCCAGCATTTT.

This chain links TRBV6-5 with TRBJ1-1; 7 bases are shared with TRBD1. V shed 8 bases, J shed 6 bases, and the junction held 9 bases outside the gene matches. The CDR3 is 13 amino acids. The germline V gene encodes CDR1 MNHEY and CDR2 SVGAGI. CDR3 residues: CASLGQLGSEAFF. In nucleotides, the CDR3 is TGTGCCAGCCTGGGACAGCTGGGTTCTGAAGCTTTCTTT.